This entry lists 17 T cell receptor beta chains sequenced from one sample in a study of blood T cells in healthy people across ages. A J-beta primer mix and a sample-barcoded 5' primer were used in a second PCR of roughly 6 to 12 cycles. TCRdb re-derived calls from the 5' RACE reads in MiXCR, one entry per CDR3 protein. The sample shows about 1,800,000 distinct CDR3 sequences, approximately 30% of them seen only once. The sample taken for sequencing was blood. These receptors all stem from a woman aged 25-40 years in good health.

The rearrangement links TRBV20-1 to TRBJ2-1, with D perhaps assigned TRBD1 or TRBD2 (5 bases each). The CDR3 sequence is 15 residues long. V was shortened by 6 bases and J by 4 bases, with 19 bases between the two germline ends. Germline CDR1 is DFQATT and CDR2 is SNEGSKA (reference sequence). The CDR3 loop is CSAKIRDAQYNEQFF. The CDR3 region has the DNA TGCAGTGCCAAGATCCGGGACGCTCAATACAATGAGCAGTTCTTC.

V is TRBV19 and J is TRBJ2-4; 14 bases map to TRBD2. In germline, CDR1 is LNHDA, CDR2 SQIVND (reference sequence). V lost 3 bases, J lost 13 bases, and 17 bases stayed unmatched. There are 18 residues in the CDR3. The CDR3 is CASSILFLGLAGVNEQYF. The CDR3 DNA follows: TGTGCCAGTAGTATCCTTTTCTTGGGACTAGCGGGAGTCAATGAGCAGTACTTC.

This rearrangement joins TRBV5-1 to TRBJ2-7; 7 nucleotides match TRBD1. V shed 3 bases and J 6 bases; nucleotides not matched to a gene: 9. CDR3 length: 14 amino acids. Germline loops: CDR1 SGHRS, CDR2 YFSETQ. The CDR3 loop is CASSSGQDGAEQYF. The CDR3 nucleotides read TGCGCCAGCAGCTCCGGACAGGACGGAGCCGAGCAGTACTTC.

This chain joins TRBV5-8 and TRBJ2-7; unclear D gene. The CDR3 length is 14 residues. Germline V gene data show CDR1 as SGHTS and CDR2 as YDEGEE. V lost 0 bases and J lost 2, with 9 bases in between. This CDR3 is CASSLEQPTYEQYF. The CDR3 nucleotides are TGTGCCAGCAGCTTGGAGCAGCCGACCTACGAGCAGTACTTC.

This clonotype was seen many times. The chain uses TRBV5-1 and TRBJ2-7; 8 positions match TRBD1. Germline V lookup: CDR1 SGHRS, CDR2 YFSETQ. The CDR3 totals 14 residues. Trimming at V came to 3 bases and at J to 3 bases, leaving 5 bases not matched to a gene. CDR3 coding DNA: TGCGCCAGCAGCTGGGGGACAGGAAACTACGAGCAGTACTTC. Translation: CASSWGTGNYEQYF.

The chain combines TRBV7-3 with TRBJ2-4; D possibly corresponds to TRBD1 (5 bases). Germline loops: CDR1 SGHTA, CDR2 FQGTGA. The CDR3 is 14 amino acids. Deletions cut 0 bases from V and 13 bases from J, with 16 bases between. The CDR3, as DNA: TGTGCCAGCAGCTTAACGTTGCAGGACAATGAGCAGTACTTC. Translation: CASSLTLQDNEQYF.

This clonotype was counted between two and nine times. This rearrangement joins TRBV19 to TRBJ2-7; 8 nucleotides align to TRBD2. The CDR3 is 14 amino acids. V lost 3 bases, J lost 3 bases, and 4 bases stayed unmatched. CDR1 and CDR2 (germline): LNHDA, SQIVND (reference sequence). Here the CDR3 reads CASSINSGNYEQYF. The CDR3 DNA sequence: TGTGCCAGTAGTATTAATAGCGGGAACTACGAGCAGTACTTC. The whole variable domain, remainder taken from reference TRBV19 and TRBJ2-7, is DGGITQSPKYLFRKEGQNVTLSCEQNLNHDAMYWYRQDPGQGLRLIYYSQIVNDFQKGDIAEGYSVSREKKESFPLTVTSAQKNPTAFYLCASSINSGNYEQYFGPGTRLTVT.

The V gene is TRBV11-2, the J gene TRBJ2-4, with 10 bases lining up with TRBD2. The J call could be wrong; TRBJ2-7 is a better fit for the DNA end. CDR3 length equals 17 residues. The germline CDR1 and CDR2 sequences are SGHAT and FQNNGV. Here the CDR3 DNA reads TGTGCCAGCAGCCGGGGGATAGGGACTAGCGAGCGCTACGAGCAGTACTTC. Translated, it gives CASSRGIGTSERYEQYF.

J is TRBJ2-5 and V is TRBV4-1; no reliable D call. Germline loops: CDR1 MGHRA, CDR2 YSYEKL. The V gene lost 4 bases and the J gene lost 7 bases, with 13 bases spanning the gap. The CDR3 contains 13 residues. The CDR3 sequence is CASSRAGKGTQYF. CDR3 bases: TGCGCCAGCAGCCGAGCTGGGAAAGGGACCCAGTACTTC.

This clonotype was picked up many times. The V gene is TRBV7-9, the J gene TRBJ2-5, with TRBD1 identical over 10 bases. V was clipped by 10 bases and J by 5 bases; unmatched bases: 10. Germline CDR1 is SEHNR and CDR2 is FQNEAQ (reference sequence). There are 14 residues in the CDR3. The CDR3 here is CATPTGGMGETQYF. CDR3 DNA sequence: TGTGCCACCCCGACAGGGGGCATGGGGGAGACCCAGTACTTC.

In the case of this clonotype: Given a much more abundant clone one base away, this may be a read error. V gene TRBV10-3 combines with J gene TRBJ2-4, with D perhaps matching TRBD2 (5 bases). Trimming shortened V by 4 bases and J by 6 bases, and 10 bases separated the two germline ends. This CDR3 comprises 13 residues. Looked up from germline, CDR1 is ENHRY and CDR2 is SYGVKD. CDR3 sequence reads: CAISAEAGNIQYF. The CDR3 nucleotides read TGTGCCATCAGTGCGGAGGCTGGAAACATTCAGTACTTC.

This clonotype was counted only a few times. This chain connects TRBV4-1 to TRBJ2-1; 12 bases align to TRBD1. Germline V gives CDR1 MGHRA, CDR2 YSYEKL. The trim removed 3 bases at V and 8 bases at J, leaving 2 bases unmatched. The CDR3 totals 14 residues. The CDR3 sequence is CASSQGTGGYEQFF. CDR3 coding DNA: TGCGCCAGCAGCCAGGGGACAGGGGGCTATGAGCAGTTCTTC.

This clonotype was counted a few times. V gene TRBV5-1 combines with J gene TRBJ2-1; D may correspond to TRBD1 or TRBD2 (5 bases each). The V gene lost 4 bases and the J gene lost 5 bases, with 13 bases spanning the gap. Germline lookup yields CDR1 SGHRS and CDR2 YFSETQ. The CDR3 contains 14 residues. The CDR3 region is CASSLGDENNEQFF. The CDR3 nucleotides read TGCGCCAGCAGCCTGGGGGACGAGAACAATGAGCAGTTCTTC.

The CDR3 sequence: CASSWGSISGGHQETQYF. CDR3 bases: TGTGCCAGCAGCTGGGGGTCGATTAGCGGGGGGCACCAAGAGACCCAGTACTTC. The gene calls are TRBV7-2 and TRBJ2-5, with 10 bases fitting TRBD2. The CDR3 consists of 18 residues. Germline V gene lookup returns CDR1 SGHTA and CDR2 FQGNSA. J lost 0 bases, V lost 4 bases, and 11 bases had no gene match.

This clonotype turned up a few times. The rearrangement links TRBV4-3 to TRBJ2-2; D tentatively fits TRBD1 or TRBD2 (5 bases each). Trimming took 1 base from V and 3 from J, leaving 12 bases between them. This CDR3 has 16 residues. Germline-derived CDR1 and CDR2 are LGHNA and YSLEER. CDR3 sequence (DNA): TGCGCCAGCAGCCAAGGAGGGACCGGATACACCGGGGAGCTGTTTTTT. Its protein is CASSQGGTGYTGELFF.

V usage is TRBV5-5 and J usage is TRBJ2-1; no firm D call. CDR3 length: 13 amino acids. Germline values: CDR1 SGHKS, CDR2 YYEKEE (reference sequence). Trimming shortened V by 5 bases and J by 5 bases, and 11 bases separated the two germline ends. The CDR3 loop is CASRLVWDNEQFF. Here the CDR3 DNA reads TGTGCCAGCAGGCTAGTCTGGGACAATGAGCAGTTCTTC.

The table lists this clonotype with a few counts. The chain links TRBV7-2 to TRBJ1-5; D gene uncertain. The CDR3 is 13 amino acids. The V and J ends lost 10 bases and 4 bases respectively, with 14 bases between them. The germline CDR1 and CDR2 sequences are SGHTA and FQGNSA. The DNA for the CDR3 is TGTGCCATCTCTCAATGGAAGAATCAGCCCCAGCATTTT. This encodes CAISQWKNQPQHF.